The 6 T cell receptor beta chains given below trace back to one sample, sequenced in a study of T cells in localized non-small cell lung cancer (TCRdb year 2020). Library prep was done by the immunoSEQ multiplex PCR assay. Here the immuneACCESS table is served through TCRdb, limited to in-frame sequences with V and J called. Missing clones are a known gap in these copies; in checked studies unresolved V genes cover under half, and the rest lacks a known reason. The sample has around 29,000 clones on record, more than 75% of them singletons. Of the sample, around a third is held by the ten largest clones. Sequenced material: peripheral blood, taken before any cancer treatment. Receptor source: a male donor older than 55 with stage II squamous cell lung carcinoma.

This chain connects TRBV4-1 to TRBJ1-1; 7 bases match TRBD1. CDR1 and CDR2 from the germline V gene are MGHRA and YSYEKL. The CDR3 loop spans 13 amino acids. Trimming at V came to 5 bases and at J to 5 bases, leaving 5 bases not matched to a gene. CDR3: CASSEGGATEAFF. In DNA form, the CDR3 reads TGCGCCAGCAGCGAAGGGGGCGCGACTGAAGCTTTCTTT.

V gene TRBV5-8 combines with J gene TRBJ2-3; weak D call: TRBD1 (5 bases). Germline-derived CDR1 and CDR2 are SGHTS and YDEGEE. The CDR3 runs 15 residues. Trimming took 1 base from V and 0 from J, leaving 9 bases between them. CDR3 sequence: CASSLKGHSTDTQYF. DNA of the CDR3: TGTGCCAGCAGCTTGAAGGGGCATAGCACAGATACGCAGTATTTT.

The chain joins TRBV10-3 to TRBJ1-3; D is possibly TRBD1 (5 bases). V lost 5 bases and J 0 bases, leaving 14 bases between the germline ends. The CDR3 runs to 16 residues. Germline V gene sequence: CDR1 ENHRY, CDR2 SYGVKD. The CDR3 protein is CAISKPQANSGNTIYF. CDR3 DNA sequence: TGTGCCATCAGTAAGCCACAGGCGAACTCTGGAAACACCATATATTTT.

This chain links TRBV5-6 with TRBJ2-1, with 8 bases fitting TRBD2. Trimming at V came to 6 bases and at J to 7 bases, leaving 6 bases not matched to a gene. The germline CDR1 and CDR2 sequences are SGHDT and YYEEEE. The CDR3 sequence is 13 residues long. The chain's CDR3 is CASTGGRENEQFF. The DNA of the CDR3 is TGTGCCAGCACGGGGGGGCGCGAGAATGAGCAGTTCTTC. The full variable domain, its missing parts supplied by reference TRBV5-6 and TRBJ2-1, is DAGVTQSPTHLIKTRGQQVTLRCSPKSGHDTVSWYQQALGQGPQFIFQYYEEEERQRGNFPDRFSGHQFPNYSSELNVNALLLGDSALYLCASTGGRENEQFFGPGTRLTVL.

The chain uses TRBV6-5 and TRBJ2-7; D call uncertain. The CDR3 totals 14 residues. The V gene's germline CDR1 is MNHEY and CDR2 SVGAGI. The ends were cut back, 6 bases at V and 2 bases at J, with 14 bases in the middle. CDR3 sequence reads: CASSLSASTYEQYF. As DNA, the CDR3 is TGTGCCAGCAGCTTGAGCGCCTCTACCTACGAGCAGTACTTC.

The chain uses TRBV11-2 and TRBJ2-3; perhaps TRBD1 as D (6 bases). The CDR3 has 16 amino acids. Germline values: CDR1 SGHAT, CDR2 FQNNGV. Trimming removed 4 bases from V and 2 bases from J, with 16 bases in between. In nucleotides, the CDR3 is TGTGCCAGCAGCTCCCCAGGGCAGGGGCACACAGATACGCAGTATTTT. Protein: CASSSPGQGHTDTQYF.